This T cell receptor (beta chain) was sequenced during a study of blood T cell repertoires in COVID-19. Original analysis: Estimation of nucleated cell counts was performed using reference gene primer amplification. Sequencing was performed with immunoSEQ multiplex PCR; in TCRdb, only in-frame clones are kept and a portion is missing. The DNA gave D and trimming, while V, J and clone size come from that table. The data show fewer than 250,000 clones, about 83% seen once. Germline V CDR1 and CDR2: LGHNA, YNFKEQ. The CDR3 has 13 residues. V was clipped by 4 bases and J by 6 bases, with 11 bases between them.

Sequencing input: peripheral blood. This clonotype was sampled from a woman aged 45-65 years with acute or convalescent COVID-19. This chain uses TRBV4-2 with TRBJ2-3; D is uncertain. The CDR3 protein is CASSPNRVDTQYF. The CDR3 bases are TGTGCCAGCAGCCCAAATCGCGTGGATACGCAGTATTTT.